This T cell receptor (beta chain) is drawn from a study of radiation and T cells in renal cell carcinoma. Findings of the study overall: From baseline, blood top tumor clonotypes peaked at 2 weeks post-radiation.

Time point in this sample: blood 4 weeks post-SBRT, at nephrectomy. Sample treatment: 15 Gy SBRT to primary tumor, nephrectomy 4 weeks later. Nephrectomy followed 15 Gy stereotactic body radiation by 4 weeks. Radiation-treated patients gave blood at baseline, week 2 and week 4. Repertoires were generated with immunoSEQ multiplex PCR, while TCRdb's copy carries only in-frame clones and drops some. The repertoire includes 97,000 or so clones, roughly 82% of them detected once, and roughly 7.9% sits in the top ten. Germline loops: CDR1 ENHRY, CDR2 SYGVKD. This CDR3 is 15 amino acids long. V was pared by 4 bases and J by 2 bases, with 12 bases between. As concerns this clone: Antigen unknown.

The specimen comprised blood, sampled from a patient whose treatment included radiotherapy and nephrectomy. The sequence derives from a man in his sixties with renal cell carcinoma. V gene TRBV10-3 combines with J gene TRBJ1-3, with a tentative D call TRBD1 (5 bases). CDR3 residues: CAISGGERTGNTIYF. In DNA, the CDR3 is TGTGCCATCAGTGGAGGGGAGCGGACTGGAAACACCATATATTTT.